This T cell receptor beta chain was retrieved from a study of blood T cells in healthy people across ages. The CDR3 covers 15 residues. Germline CDR1 and CDR2: MGHRA and YSYEKL. Trimming removed 0 bases from V and 2 bases from J, with 11 bases in between. Every donor gave ten milliliters of peripheral blood. Isolation yielded PBMCs, at least 6 million per sample, in every case. A second PCR of 7 to 11 cycles used a sample-barcoded 5' primer and a J-beta primer mix. TCRdb called the 5' RACE reads again in MiXCR, with one record for every CDR3 protein. The sample consists of over a million distinct CDR3 sequences, approximately 26% of them appearing once. This sample also belongs to another study, concerning T cells of mothers and their children. This second study notes: Relative to unrelated pairs, biologically related mother-child dyads exhibited marginally greater, non-significant overlap.

V is TRBV4-1 and J is TRBJ2-7; tentatively, D is TRBD2 (6 bases). The material sequenced was blood. This receptor was taken from a girl aged 2-9 years in good health. CDR3 sequence reads: CASSQEVPGAYEQYF. CDR3 bases: TGCGCCAGCAGCCAAGAGGTTCCGGGGGCCTACGAGCAGTACTTC.